The clone carrying this TCR beta chain was picked up many times. What it binds is not known. From the PCR reads, TCRdb called clonotypes with MiXCR, one entry per CDR3 protein. The sample contains approximately 500,000 distinct CDR3 sequences, over 20% of which appear only once. This entry is derived from a study of molecular identifiers for immune sequencing clone quantification. Study conclusions and caveats: Clones above 20 RNA copies held over 98% of effector molecules, under 1% in naive cells. One cell's worth of spiked Jurkat TCR RNA was reportedly detectable among 850,000 to 1,000,000 naive cells.

Germline trimming cut 5 bases from V and 2 bases from J; bases unmatched to any gene: 6. The germline gives CDR1 SGHVS, CDR2 FNYEAQ. The CDR3 has 14 amino acids. The receptor's source is a human donor in good health. Some libraries in this study had Jurkat cell RNA spiked in. The chain links TRBV7-6 to TRBJ2-7; the match to TRBD1 covers 7 bases. The sequencing input was naive CD8+ T cells from blood, with Jurkat cell RNA spiked in. Specified subset: FACS-sorted CD8+CD4-CCR7+CD45RA+ naive T cells. CDR3 bases: TGTGCCAGCAGCCCCACCGGGACAGCCTACGAGCAGTACTTC. Translation gives CASSPTGTAYEQYF.